Each of the 21 T cell receptor beta chains below was sequenced from the same sample in a study of blood T cell repertoires in COVID-19. Here immunoSEQ multiplex PCR was the method, and the copy in TCRdb shows in-frame clones only, minus some. The table has under 95,000 clones, about nine tenths seen once. Sequenced sample: peripheral blood. The source of these receptors is a woman aged 80 or over with acute or convalescent COVID-19.

This rearrangement joins TRBV2 to TRBJ2-3, with 9 bases aligning to TRBD2. CDR1 is SNHLY and CDR2 is FYNNEI in the germline V gene. The CDR3 runs 17 residues. With 5 bases clipped from V and 5 bases from J, the junction kept 14 bases outside the gene matches. CDR3 bases: TGTGCCAGCAGTCCTTTGTCCATAGCGGGAGTGGAAGATACGCAGTATTTT. As protein: CASSPLSIAGVEDTQYF.

The rearrangement links TRBV2 to TRBJ1-5; the D gene is possibly TRBD1 (6 bases). V lost 7 bases to trimming and J lost 2 bases, with 9 bases between them. CDR1 and CDR2 (germline): SNHLY, FYNNEI. The CDR3 runs to 13 residues. The CDR3 nucleotides are TGTGCCAGCAACGCAGGGGGCAATCAGCCCCAGCATTTT. This translates into CASNAGGNQPQHF.

In its sample, this clone is medium-sized. This rearrangement joins TRBV5-1 to TRBJ2-1; D might be TRBD1 (6 bases). From germline, CDR1 is SGHRS and CDR2 YFSETQ. This CDR3 region has 14 residues. Trimming took off 4 bases at V and 3 bases at J, with 11 bases between the two ends. Written as DNA, the CDR3 is TGCGCCAGCAGCCAGGACAGCTTCTACAATGAGCAGTTCTTC. Translated, it gives CASSQDSFYNEQFF.

This rearrangement joins TRBV29-1 to TRBJ2-5; TRBD2 aligns across 13 bases. Trimming cost V 6 bases and J 4 bases; bases outside gene matches: 5. Looked up from germline, CDR1 is SQVTM and CDR2 is ANQGSEA. The CDR3 is 14 amino acids. This CDR3 reads CSVLRLAGGETQYF. CDR3 DNA sequence: TGCAGCGTCCTAAGACTAGCGGGAGGAGAGACCCAGTACTTC.

The V and J genes are TRBV5-1 and TRBJ1-1, with 7 bases lining up with TRBD1. This CDR3 contains 15 residues. Germline CDR1 reads SGHRS; CDR2 reads YFSETQ. V lost 3 bases, J lost 1 base, and 6 bases stayed unmatched. The CDR3 DNA follows: TGCGCCAGCAGCTACGGACAGGCGCCGAACACTGAAGCTTTCTTT. It specifies CASSYGQAPNTEAFF.

The chain uses TRBV6-2 or TRBV6-3 and TRBJ2-2; TRBD1 matches 7 bases. With 6 bases clipped from V and 0 bases from J, the junction kept 4 bases outside the gene matches. Germline V gives CDR1 MNHEY, CDR2 SVGEGT. The CDR3 is made up of 15 amino acids. This CDR3 is CASSRQGSNTGELFF. The CDR3 nucleotides read TGTGCCAGCAGCCGACAGGGATCGAACACCGGGGAGCTGTTTTTT.

The rearrangement uses TRBV7-2 and TRBJ1-4, with 7 bases aligning to TRBD1. CDR3 length: 14 amino acids. J was trimmed by 4 bases and V by 5 bases; bases with no gene match: 4. Germline V lookup: CDR1 SGHTA, CDR2 FQGNSA. CDR3 sequence: CASSLTGNNEKLFF. The CDR3 region has the DNA TGTGCCAGCAGCCTGACAGGGAATAATGAAAAACTGTTTTTT.

The rearrangement links TRBV5-8 to TRBJ2-1; 10 nucleotides match TRBD2. The CDR3 runs to 19 residues. V lost 0 bases and J lost 5; bases outside the gene matches: 14. From germline, CDR1 is SGHTS and CDR2 YDEGEE. CDR3 coding DNA: TGTGCCAGCAGCTTGGGAAGGACTAGCGGATACCTACCCCACAATGAGCAGTTCTTC. Amino acid sequence: CASSLGRTSGYLPHNEQFF.

Points on this clone: The junction differs from germline at one of its ends, possibly a read error. The rearrangement joins TRBV3-1 (or the pseudogene TRBV3-2) to TRBJ1-2; maybe TRBD1 (5 bases). This CDR3 comprises 12 residues. The germline V gene encodes CDR1 LGHDT and CDR2 YNNKEL (reference sequence). The CDR3, as DNA: TGTGCCAGCAGCCAAGATTGGGGACTCCGGATCTTC. It translates to CASSQDWGLRIF.

The sample holds one count of this clone. The chain links TRBV28 to TRBJ2-7; a weak D match, TRBD1 (6 bases). The CDR3 spans 13 residues. Trimming stripped 6 bases from V and 3 bases from J, with 12 bases between. CDR1 is MDHEN, CDR2 SYDVKM, per germline. The CDR3 region is CASRQGTLYEQYF. The CDR3 DNA reads as TGTGCCAGCAGGCAGGGGACACTCTACGAGCAGTACTTC.

The chain couples TRBV19 to TRBJ2-7; D remains unclear. This CDR3 is 14 amino acids long. Trimming left V 5 bases short and J 2 bases short, with 13 bases between. Germline V lookup: CDR1 LNHDA, CDR2 SQIVND (reference sequence). CDR3 sequence (DNA): TGTGCCAGTAGTCCCTGGCCACAGACCTACGAGCAGTACTTC. As protein: CASSPWPQTYEQYF.

The chain couples TRBV4-1 to TRBJ1-2; a possible D gene is TRBD1 (5 bases). The CDR3 contains 13 residues. Germline CDR1 reads MGHRA; CDR2 reads YSYEKL. The V end was cut by 3 bases, the J end by 5 bases, with 10 bases between. The CDR3 is CASSHRQLYGYTF. CDR3 DNA sequence: TGCGCCAGCAGCCATCGACAGCTTTATGGCTACACCTTC.

This rearrangement joins TRBV6-6 to TRBJ2-5; 12 bases are a match to TRBD2. V was clipped by 5 bases and J by 4 bases; unmatched bases: 17. The CDR3 extends over 19 amino acids. From germline, CDR1 is MNHNY and CDR2 SVGAGI (reference sequence). The CDR3 sequence is CASSRRLAGEGMVRETQYF. In DNA, the CDR3 is TGTGCCAGCAGTCGCCGACTAGCGGGAGAGGGTATGGTACGAGAGACCCAGTACTTC.

This rearrangement joins TRBV7-3 to TRBJ2-3; the D gene is possibly TRBD2 (5 bases). Per germline, CDR1 SGHTA and CDR2 FQGTGA. The CDR3 is 15 amino acids. Trimming removed 3 bases at V and 0 bases at J, with 10 bases between. The CDR3 region has the DNA TGTGCCAGCAGCTTGAGAGGGCAGAGCACAGATACGCAGTATTTT. It codes for CASSLRGQSTDTQYF. Complete variable domain (other parts from reference TRBV7-3 and TRBJ2-3): GAGVSQTPSNKVTEKGKYVELRCDPISGHTALYWYRQSLGQGPEFLIYFQGTGAADDSGLPNDRFFAVRPEGSVSTLKIQRTERGDSAVYLCASSLRGQSTDTQYFGPGTRLTVL.

Here the CDR3 DNA reads TGCGCCAGCAGCCCGGTGGAGGGGGCGTACAATGAGCAGTTCTTC. Encoded protein: CASSPVEGAYNEQFF. The V gene is TRBV5-1, the J gene TRBJ2-1; D may be TRBD1 (7 bases). The CDR3 contains 15 residues. V lost 4 bases to trimming and J lost 4 bases, with 15 bases between them. CDR1 and CDR2 (germline): SGHRS, YFSETQ.

V usage is TRBV10-3 and J usage is TRBJ1-1, with 7 bases aligning to TRBD1. CDR1 and CDR2 from the germline V gene are ENHRY and SYGVKD. The CDR3 spans 15 residues. With 7 bases clipped from V and 2 bases from J, the junction kept 10 bases outside the gene matches. The CDR3 is CAITGTQGGNTEAFF. CDR3 DNA sequence: TGTGCCATCACAGGGACCCAGGGGGGAAACACTGAAGCTTTCTTT.

This chain uses TRBV6-2 or TRBV6-3 with TRBJ1-5; D not certain. CDR1 and CDR2 (germline): MNHEY, SVGEGT. V lost 2 bases, J lost 7 bases, and 6 bases lay in between. This CDR3 has 12 residues. This CDR3 is CASSYHGQPQHF. The CDR3 nucleotides are TGTGCCAGCAGTTACCATGGCCAGCCCCAGCATTTT.

The chain joins TRBV6-5 to TRBJ2-1; 15 bases fit TRBD2. V was pared by 6 bases and J by 9 bases, with 6 bases of the junction left unmatched. In germline, CDR1 is MNHEY, CDR2 SVGAGI. This CDR3 has 15 residues. The CDR3 sequence: CASSGLAGGLGEQFF. CDR3 bases: TGTGCCAGCAGCGGACTAGCGGGAGGGCTTGGTGAGCAGTTCTTC.

This chain uses TRBV7-8 with TRBJ1-5; TRBD1 might be the D (6 bases). The CDR3 covers 17 residues. Germline V gene lookup returns CDR1 SGHVS and CDR2 FQNEAQ. Trimming shortened V by 5 bases and J by 4 bases, and 21 bases separated the two germline ends. The CDR3 loop reads CASSVLLGGTNNQPQHF. CDR3 DNA: TGTGCCAGCAGCGTCTTATTGGGGGGGACAAATAATCAGCCCCAGCATTTT.

The J gene is TRBJ1-1, the V gene TRBV5-1, with 8 bases fitting TRBD1. The CDR3 has 15 residues. The J segment lost 2 bases and the V segment lost 7 bases, leaving 10 bases of the junction unmatched. CDR1 SGHRS and CDR2 YFSETQ come from the germline V gene. The CDR3 sequence is CASGQTTGANTEAFF. Written as DNA, the CDR3 is TGCGCCAGCGGCCAAACGACAGGGGCCAACACTGAAGCTTTCTTT.

This rearrangement joins TRBV9 to TRBJ1-5; 7 bases match TRBD1. CDR1 is SGDLS and CDR2 is YYNGEE in the germline V gene. V was pared by 3 bases and J by 4 bases, with 1 base of the junction left unmatched. The CDR3 has 13 residues. The CDR3 is CASSAGGNQPQHF. Written as DNA, the CDR3 is TGTGCCAGCAGCGCAGGGGGGAATCAGCCCCAGCATTTT.